This T cell receptor (beta chain) is from a study of Graves' ophthalmopathy and Graves' hyperthyroidism. The V and J ends lost 7 bases and 4 bases respectively, with 11 bases between them. This CDR3 region has 12 residues. The germline V gene encodes CDR1 SQVTM and CDR2 ANQGSEA. From RNA, the CDR3 regions of TCR beta chains were amplified and sequenced. HTBI primers were used in a first-round RT-PCR, which preceded a second-round multiplex PCR. TCRdb reprocessed the multiplex PCR reads with MiXCR, giving one entry per CDR3 protein. The repertoire includes 650,000 to 900,000 distinct CDR3 sequences, about 44% of them detected once, and 35% to 55% sits in the top ten.

The receptor was derived from an adult man with Graves' ophthalmopathy. This chain joins TRBV29-1 and TRBJ1-3; maybe TRBD1 (5 bases). The sample comprised peripheral blood. This CDR3 is CSGGRPGNTIYF. For the CDR3, the DNA is TGCAGCGGGGGGAGGCCCGGAAACACCATATATTTT. Full variable domain (rest looked up from reference TRBV29-1 and TRBJ1-3): SAVISQKPSRDICQRGTSLTIQCQVDSQVTMMFWYRQQPGQSLTLIATANQGSEATYESGFVIDKFPISRPNLTFSTLTVSNMSPEDSSIYLCSGGRPGNTIYFGEGSWLTVV.